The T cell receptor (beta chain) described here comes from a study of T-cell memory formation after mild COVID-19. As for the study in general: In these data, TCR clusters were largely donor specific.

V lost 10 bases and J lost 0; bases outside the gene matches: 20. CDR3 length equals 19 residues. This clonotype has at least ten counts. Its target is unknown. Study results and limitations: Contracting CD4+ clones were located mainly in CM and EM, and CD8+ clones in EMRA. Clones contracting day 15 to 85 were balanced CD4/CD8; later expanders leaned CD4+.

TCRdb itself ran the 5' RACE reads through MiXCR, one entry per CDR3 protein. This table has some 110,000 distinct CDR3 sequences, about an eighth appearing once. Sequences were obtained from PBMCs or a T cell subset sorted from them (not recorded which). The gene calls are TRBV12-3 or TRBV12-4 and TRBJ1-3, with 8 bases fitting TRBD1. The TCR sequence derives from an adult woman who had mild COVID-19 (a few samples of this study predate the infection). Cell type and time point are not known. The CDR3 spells CATSRPHGTGSSSGNTIYF. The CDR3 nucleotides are TGTGCCACCTCGAGACCACACGGGACAGGATCCAGCTCTGGAAACACCATATATTTT.